These 32 T cell receptor beta chains were sequenced from one sample in a study of tumor and adjacent non-tumor tissue in lung cancer. This sample's RNA came from whole unsorted tissue. This non-tumor lung sample came from over 3 cm beyond the tumor edge. Three rounds of nested PCR, following a modified ARM-PCR protocol, produced the TCRbeta library. TCRdb used MiXCR to reprocess the multiplex PCR reads, holding one entry per CDR3 protein. The top ten hold about 32% of the sample, which has more than 55,000 distinct CDR3 sequences, 61% seen once. Sample: distant non-tumor lung tissue. These receptors all stem from a man in his 70s with non-small cell lung cancer.

To note about this clonotype: A junction end diverges from the germline sequence, so it may reflect a read error. The chain links TRBV4-2 to TRBJ2-1; 7 nucleotides align to TRBD2. The CDR3 contains 14 residues. Germline CDR1 reads LGHNA; CDR2 reads YNFKEQ. CDR3: CASSQGLGGGGRLF. The CDR3 DNA reads TGTGCCAGTAGCCAAGGCTTAGGCGGGGGAGGTCGGCTCTTC.

On this clonotype itself: A clone one base away is much larger, so this may be a read error. V gene TRBV4-1 combines with J gene TRBJ2-7; 9 nucleotides agree with TRBD1. The CDR3 loop spans 14 amino acids. V trimming: 8 bases; J trimming: 3 bases; junction bases outside the gene matches: 8. Per germline, CDR1 MGHRA and CDR2 YSYEKL. The CDR3 loop reads CASGEGDRVYEQYF. DNA for the CDR3: TGCGCCAGCGGGGAGGGGGACAGGGTCTACGAGCAGTACTTC.

Remarks on this clonotype: A read error is possible here, since a much larger clone lies one base away. The conserved phenylalanine or tryptophan is not found at the CDR3 terminus, so this likely reflects a read error. The V call is TRBV6-9, the J call TRBJ2-5, with D perhaps TRBD1 (6 bases). Trimming removed 3 bases at V and 1 base at J, with 15 bases between. This CDR3 contains 16 residues. From germline, CDR1 is MNHGY and CDR2 SVAAGI. CDR3 in DNA: TGTGCCAGCAGTTACTCGGCCGGCAGGGGCCAAGAGACCCAGTACCTC. Protein product: CASSYSAGRGQETQYL.

A word on this clonotype: This clone may be a read error of a much larger clone one base away. The V call is TRBV6-1, the J call TRBJ2-7; D is undetermined. Trimming stripped 10 bases from V and 1 base from J, with 26 bases between. The germline CDR1 and CDR2 sequences are MNHNS and SASEGT. The CDR3 has 17 residues. The CDR3 DNA sequence: TGTGCCAACAAAAAGGGTACAGCCACCTTTGGGTCCTACGAGCAGTACTTC. This gives the protein CANKKGTATFGSYEQYF.

In the case of this clonotype: A much larger clone sits a single nucleotide away, making a read error possible. The CDR3 coding sequence is TGCGCCAGCAGCCAAGAATCGGGGGGGCCCGGCGACGAGCAGTACTTC. Its translation is CASSQESGGPGDEQYF. The chain uses TRBV4-1 and TRBJ2-7; 8 nucleotides line up with TRBD2. The germline CDR1 and CDR2 sequences are MGHRA and YSYEKL. V gave up 0 bases and J gave up 5 bases; unmatched junction bases: 9. This CDR3 is 16 amino acids long.

This clonotype was counted only a few times. Germline is not matched at one junction end, which may reflect a read error. The chain joins TRBV4-2 to TRBJ2-7; no clear D gene. CDR1 is LGHNA and CDR2 is YNFKEQ in the germline V gene. The CDR3 covers 15 residues. In nucleotides, the CDR3 is TGTGCCAGCAACCAAGAGGTGGTCTTGGTCTACGGGCAGTACTTC. Its translation: CASNQEVVLVYGQYF.

V and J are TRBV30 and TRBJ1-2; maybe TRBD1 (5 bases). The CDR3 totals 14 residues. Germline V gene sequence: CDR1 GTSNPN, CDR2 SVGIG (reference sequence). Trimming cost V 4 bases and J 10 bases, with 22 bases left between them. The CDR3, as DNA: TGTGCCTGGAATGTACCTTCGTCTAGGGGCGACTACACCTTC. This sequence encodes CAWNVPSSRGDYTF.

This clonotype was recorded many times. V gene TRBV29-1 combines with J gene TRBJ2-5, with TRBD1 as a possible D gene (5 bases). The CDR3 consists of 13 residues. CDR1 SQVTM and CDR2 ANQGSEA come from the germline V gene. V was shortened by 8 bases and J by 0 bases, with 13 bases between the two germline ends. The CDR3 DNA reads TGCAGCTTCTCATCAGGGTACCAAGAGACCCAGTACTTC. Translated: CSFSSGYQETQYF.

This clonotype was picked up many times. The genes are TRBV7-9 and TRBJ1-1, with TRBD1 matching 7 bases. The CDR3 runs 11 residues. CDR1 and CDR2 from the germline V gene are SEHNR and FQNEAQ (reference sequence). V lost 5 bases, J lost 11 bases, and 5 bases stayed unmatched. The DNA of the CDR3 is TGTGCCAGCAGCCTCGGGACAGTTGCTTTCTTT. Its protein is CASSLGTVAFF. Together with reference TRBV7-9 and TRBJ1-1, the CDR3 gives the full variable domain: DTGVSQNPRHKITKRGQNVTFRCDPISEHNRLYWYRQTLGQGPEFLTYFQNEAQLEKSRLLSDRFSAERPKGSFSTLEIQRTEQGDSAMYLCASSLGTVAFFGQGTRLTVV.

V usage is TRBV5-1 and J usage is TRBJ1-3; perhaps TRBD1 as D (6 bases). The CDR3 length is 16 residues. The V end was cut by 4 bases, the J end by 0 bases, with 14 bases between. Per germline, CDR1 SGHRS and CDR2 YFSETQ. This CDR3 reads CASSQTGLTSGNTIYF. CDR3 sequence (DNA): TGCGCCAGCAGCCAGACAGGCCTGACCTCTGGAAACACCATATATTTT.

At least ten counts were recorded for this clonotype. A much larger clone differs from this one at a single base, so this may be a read error. The J gene is TRBJ1-2, the V gene TRBV4-1; D remains ambiguous. The CDR3 has 17 amino acids. CDR1 and CDR2 (germline): MGHRA, YSYEKL. V lost 4 bases and J 1 base, leaving 19 bases between the germline ends. CDR3 sequence (DNA): TGCGCCAGCAGCCCAAGAGTAGCAGAGTCCCTTAACTATGGCTACACCTTC. This gives the protein CASSPRVAESLNYGYTF.

About this clonotype: The CDR3 does not close with the conserved phenylalanine or tryptophan, likely indicating a read error. Because the CDR3's place on the DNA is in doubt, the DNA is left out and the CDR3 is given as listed by TCRdb. The chain combines TRBV11-2 with TRBJ2-7; TRBD1, the table's D call, lacks a check against the DNA. The CDR3 region is 13 residues in length, termini included. Germline V gene lookup returns CDR1 SGHAT and CDR2 FQNNGV. CDR3 in amino acids: CASSSRAYYEQYL.

Remarks on this clonotype: At one boundary the junction diverges from the germline segment, which might be a read error. The chain recombines TRBV5-1 with TRBJ2-7; 10 nucleotides match TRBD1. The CDR3 has 15 residues. The V gene's germline CDR1 is SGHRS and CDR2 YFSETQ. CDR3 loop: CASSSRQGASYGQYF. CDR3 sequence (DNA): TGCGCCAGCAGCTCCCGACAGGGGGCAAGCTACGGGCAGTACTTC.

Regarding this clonotype: A much larger clone lies one base from this, so it may be a read error. J is TRBJ2-7 and V is TRBV7-9, with a possible D match to TRBD2 (5 bases). V lost 5 bases to trimming and J lost 0 bases, with 23 bases between them. Germline V lookup: CDR1 SEHNR, CDR2 FQNEAQ (reference sequence). The CDR3 has 18 amino acids. Here the CDR3 reads CASSLSQREGPRSYEQYF. The CDR3 DNA sequence: TGTGCCAGCAGCCTTTCACAAAGAGAGGGCCCCCGCTCCTACGAGCAGTACTTC.

The genes are TRBV4-1 and TRBJ1-5; weak D call: TRBD1 (6 bases). This CDR3 has 17 residues. The V gene's germline CDR1 is MGHRA and CDR2 YSYEKL. Trimming pared 0 bases from V and 8 bases from J, leaving 20 bases between. CDR3 amino acids: CASSQDPAGAPSKPQHF. The CDR3 bases are TGCGCCAGCAGCCAAGATCCCGCAGGGGCTCCCAGTAAGCCCCAGCATTTT.

On this clonotype itself: This CDR3 is missing its conserved last phenylalanine or tryptophan, likely due to a read error. The DNA is left out, because the CDR3 cannot be placed on it with certainty; the CDR3 is given as TCRdb lists it. The gene calls are TRBV6-6 and TRBJ1-2; whether TRBD1, the table's D call, matches the DNA was not checked. Germline values: CDR1 MNHNY, CDR2 SVGAGI (reference sequence). Counting both end residues, the CDR3 totals 10 amino acids. The CDR3 spells CATRTDGYAL.

The chain couples TRBV20-1 to TRBJ2-2, with 8 bases lining up with TRBD2. The V and J ends lost 7 bases and 7 bases, in that order; junction bases with no gene match: 29. CDR1 and CDR2 from the germline V gene are DFQATT and SNEGSKA (reference sequence). This CDR3 region has 20 residues. The CDR3 DNA sequence: TGCAGTGTCAGAGAGTCGGCTTGCGGGAGGCCCGAGCGAATAATCGGGGAGCTGTTTTTT. Translation: CSVRESACGRPERIIGELFF.

With regard to this clonotype: This may arise from a read error, as a much more abundant clone is one base away. The chain employs TRBV5-6 and TRBJ2-1; 11 positions agree with TRBD2. V gave up 4 bases and J gave up 5 bases; unmatched junction bases: 11. From germline, CDR1 is SGHDT and CDR2 YYEEEE. The CDR3 length is 17 residues. The CDR3 DNA follows: TGTGCCAGCAGCCCCGGGCCGGGACTAGCGGTCGACAATGAGCAGTTCTTC. As protein: CASSPGPGLAVDNEQFF.

DNA for the CDR3: TGTGCCAGCAGCCCGTTGGTTGCGGGAGGAGAGGGTATGCAGTATTTT. Protein: CASSPLVAGGEGMQYF. The chain employs TRBV7-9 and TRBJ2-3; 8 bases align to TRBD2. Trimming took 5 bases from V and 11 from J; bases not matched to a gene: 18. The CDR3 sequence is 16 residues long. CDR1 is SEHNR, CDR2 FQNEAQ, per germline (reference sequence).

Of note for this clonotype: The junction departs from the called germline gene at one end, perhaps through a read error. The rearrangement joins TRBV7-8 to TRBJ2-7; no clear D. The CDR3 has 13 residues. Germline V lookup: CDR1 SGHVS, CDR2 FQNEAQ. The chain's CDR3 is CTSSLDGAREQYF. The CDR3 coding sequence is TGTACCAGCAGCTTAGACGGTGCGCGGGAGCAGTACTTC.

For this clonotype: Germline is not matched at one junction end, which may reflect a read error. This chain connects TRBV10-1 to TRBJ2-2; perhaps TRBD2 as D (5 bases). Germline V gene lookup returns CDR1 WNHNN and CDR2 SYGVQD (reference sequence). This CDR3 spans 16 amino acids. The CDR3 DNA reads as TGCGCCAGCAGTGAGACCTTGACTAACGCCACCGGGGAGTTGTTTTTT. Its translation: CASSETLTNATGELFF.

This chain uses TRBV28 with TRBJ2-7, with no clear D. Looked up from germline, CDR1 is MDHEN and CDR2 is SYDVKM. This CDR3 comprises 14 residues. Trimming pared 1 base from V and 4 bases from J, leaving 11 bases between. The chain's CDR3 is CASSLFSLGYEQYF. DNA for the CDR3: TGTGCCAGCAGTTTATTTTCCCTAGGTTACGAGCAGTACTTC.

Turning to this clonotype: The junction differs from germline at one of its ends, possibly a read error. The CDR3 DNA follows: TGTACCAGCAGCGGGGGGGACAGAGACTACGAGCAGTACTTC. Translated: CTSSGGDRDYEQYF. The chain couples TRBV11-2 to TRBJ2-7; the match to TRBD2 covers 10 bases. Germline CDR1 is SGHAT and CDR2 is FQNNGV. The length of the CDR3 is 14 residues.

Details on this clonotype: A single base separates this from a much larger clone, so it may be a read error. This rearrangement joins TRBV5-1 to TRBJ2-1, with D uncertain. The V gene's germline CDR1 is SGHRS and CDR2 YFSETQ. This CDR3 is built from 15 residues. V gave up 5 bases and J gave up 4 bases, with 16 bases separating them. The CDR3 DNA follows: TGCGCCAGCAGTCCGAGGTTGGTGGCTTACAATGAGCAGTTCTTC. This translates into CASSPRLVAYNEQFF.

V is TRBV12-3 or TRBV12-4 and J is TRBJ1-5; maybe TRBD1 (6 bases). This CDR3 has 16 amino acids. Trimming shortened V by 5 bases and J by 5 bases, and 19 bases separated the two germline ends. The CDR3 loop reads CASSTHRGGGYQPQHF. In DNA form, the CDR3 reads TGTGCCAGCAGTACACATAGGGGGGGTGGATATCAGCCCCAGCATTTT.

This clonotype was observed many times. The chain uses TRBV6-4 and TRBJ2-2; 8 nucleotides align to TRBD1. The V gene's germline CDR1 is MRHNA and CDR2 SNTAGT. CDR3 length: 14 amino acids. V shed 4 bases, J shed 6 bases, and the junction held 4 bases outside the gene matches. The CDR3 coding sequence is TGTGCCAGCAGTGTGGCAGGGGGCCCCGGGGAGCTGTTTTTT. This sequence encodes CASSVAGGPGELFF.

The V gene is TRBV20-1, the J gene TRBJ1-6, with TRBD1 as a possible D gene (6 bases). The CDR3 spans 14 residues. V was shortened by 0 bases and J by 9 bases, with 12 bases between the two germline ends. Germline values: CDR1 DFQATT, CDR2 SNEGSKA (reference sequence). The CDR3 DNA reads as TGCAGTGCTAGAGACCGGGGACAAAGTTCACCCCTCCACTTT. This codes for CSARDRGQSSPLHF.

On this clonotype: This may stem from a read error, because a much larger clone lies one nucleotide away. Since no conserved phenylalanine or tryptophan closes the CDR3, a read error is the likely cause. The J gene is TRBJ2-1, the V gene TRBV5-4, with 8 bases matching TRBD2. The CDR3 loop spans 13 amino acids. Trimming cost V 1 base and J 10 bases; bases outside gene matches: 4. The V gene's germline CDR1 is SGHNT and CDR2 YYREEE (reference sequence). DNA of the CDR3: TGTGCCAGCAGCTTGTATGGCGGGGGGGAGCAGTTCTTG. It is translated as CASSLYGGGEQFL.

This clonotype was counted at least ten times. The chain links TRBV20-1 to TRBJ2-1, with a tentative D call TRBD2 (6 bases). V lost 3 bases and J lost 3, with 9 bases in between. CDR1 is DFQATT, CDR2 SNEGSKA, per germline (reference sequence). CDR3 length: 13 residues. CDR3 protein: CSASRDFYNEQFF. Written as DNA, the CDR3 is TGCAGTGCTAGCCGGGACTTCTACAATGAGCAGTTCTTC.

Points on this clonotype: The germline gene is not matched at one end of the junction; a read error may be the cause. The CDR3 loop is CSTRDPGVGTEVFF. In DNA, the CDR3 is TGCAGTACTAGGGATCCGGGGGTTGGCACTGAAGTTTTCTTT. The chain links TRBV20-1 to TRBJ1-1, with D perhaps matching TRBD1 (5 bases). Germline CDR1 is DFQATT and CDR2 is SNEGSKA (reference sequence). The CDR3 totals 14 residues.

The rearrangement links TRBV12-3 or TRBV12-4 to TRBJ1-2; the D is unclear. The V end was cut by 10 bases, the J end by 4 bases, with 19 bases between. CDR3 size: 14 residues. The CDR3 region is CANILNGVAYGYTF. In nucleotides, the CDR3 is TGTGCCAACATATTAAATGGGGTAGCCTATGGCTACACCTTC.

To note about this clonotype: This may be a read error, as it is one base from a much larger clone. V usage is TRBV6-1 and J usage is TRBJ1-5, with unresolved D. The CDR3 is made up of 13 amino acids. Germline V gives CDR1 MNHNS, CDR2 SASEGT. Trimming left V 1 base short and J 9 bases short, with 10 bases between. CDR3 sequence: CASSEEDERPQHF. The CDR3 coding sequence is TGTGCCAGCAGTGAAGAGGACGAGCGGCCCCAGCATTTT.